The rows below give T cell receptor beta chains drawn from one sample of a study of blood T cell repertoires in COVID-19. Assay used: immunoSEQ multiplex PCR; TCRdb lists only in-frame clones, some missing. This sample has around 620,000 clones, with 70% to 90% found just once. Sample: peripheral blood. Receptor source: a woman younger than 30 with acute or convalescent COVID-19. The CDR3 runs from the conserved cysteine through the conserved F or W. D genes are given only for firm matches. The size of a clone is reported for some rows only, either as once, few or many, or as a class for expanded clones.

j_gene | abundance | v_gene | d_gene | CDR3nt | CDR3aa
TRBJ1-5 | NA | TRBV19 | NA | TGTGCCAGTAGTTTCATGAATCAGCCCCAGCATTTT | CASSFMNQPQHF
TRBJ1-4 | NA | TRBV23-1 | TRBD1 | TGCGCCAGCAGTCAATCGAACGGGACAGGACTTCACCTCGCAACTAATGAAAAACTGTTTTTT | CASSQSNGTGLHLATNEKLFF
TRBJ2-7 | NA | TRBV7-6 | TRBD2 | TGTGCCAGCAGCTCCTCTAGCGGGGGGGCCTACGAGCAGTACTTC | CASSSSSGGAYEQYF
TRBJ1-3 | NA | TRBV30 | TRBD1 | TGTGCCCACAGGGGGACATCTGGAAACACCATATATTTT | CAHRGTSGNTIYF
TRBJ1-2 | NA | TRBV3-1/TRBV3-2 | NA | TGTGCCAGCAGCCAAGATAACAGTAACTATGGCTACACCTTC | CASSQDNSNYGYTF
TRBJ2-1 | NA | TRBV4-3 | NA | TGCGCCAGCAGCCGTATCCTATACAATGAGCAGTTCTTC | CASSRILYNEQFF
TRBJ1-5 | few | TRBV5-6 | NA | TGTGCCAGCAGCCCAGGCAGGGGTCAGCCCCAGCATTTT | CASSPGRGQPQHF
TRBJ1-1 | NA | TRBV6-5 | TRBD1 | TGTGCCAGCAGAGGACAGGGGCCGAACACTGAAGCTTTCTTT | CASRGQGPNTEAFF
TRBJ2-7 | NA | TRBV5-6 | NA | TGTGCCAGCAGCCGACAGGGTGGGAGGTACGAGCAGTACTTC | CASSRQGGRYEQYF
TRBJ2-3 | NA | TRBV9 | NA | TGTGCCAGCAGCCCACCCCCCACACATAGCACAGATACGCAGTATTTT | CASSPPPTHSTDTQYF
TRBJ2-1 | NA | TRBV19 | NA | TGTGCCAGCTACTCCCCCGGCGGCAATGAGCAGTTCTTC | CASYSPGGNEQFF
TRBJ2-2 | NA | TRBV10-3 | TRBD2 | TGTGCCATCAGTGAGTCGGCTAGCGGGGGATCCAACACCGGGGAGCTGTTTTTT | CAISESASGGSNTGELFF
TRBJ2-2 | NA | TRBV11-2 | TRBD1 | TGTGCCAGCAGCTCGGGACAGGGGGTCGGGGAGCTGTTTTTT | CASSSGQGVGELFF
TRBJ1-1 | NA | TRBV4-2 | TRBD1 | TGTGCCAGCAGCCAAGAGAACAGGGGGACTGAAGCTTTCTTT | CASSQENRGTEAFF
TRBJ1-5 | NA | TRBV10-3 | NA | TGTGCCATCAGCGAGTCCCAAAAAAACAGGGTTCAGCAGCCCCAGCATTTT | CAISESQKNRVQQPQHF
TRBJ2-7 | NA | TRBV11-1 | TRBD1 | TGTGCCAGCAGCTTTGGACAGGGAAACGAGCAGTACTTC | CASSFGQGNEQYF
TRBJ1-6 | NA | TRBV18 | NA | TGTGCCAGCTCACGACTGCAAGGGCCACAAGAAGGGAGCTCCTATAATTCACCCCTCCACTTT | CASSRLQGPQEGSSYNSPLHF
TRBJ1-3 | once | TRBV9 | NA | TGTGCCAGCAGCGTAGACCTAAGGGGGGGAAACACCATATATTTT | CASSVDLRGGNTIYF
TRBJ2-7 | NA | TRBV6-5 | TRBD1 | TGTGCCAGCAGTCCCCATGACAGGGGTAACGAGCAGTACTTC | CASSPHDRGNEQYF
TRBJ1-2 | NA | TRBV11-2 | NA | TGTGCCAGCAGCTTAGGGGTTTCGAGTGGAGGAGGGGGCTACACCTTC | CASSLGVSSGGGGYTF
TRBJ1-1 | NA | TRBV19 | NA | TGTGCCAGTAGAGGGTGGGGCACCATGAACACTGAAGCTTTCTTT | CASRGWGTMNTEAFF
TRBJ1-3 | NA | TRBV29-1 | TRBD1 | TGCAGCGTTGGTAGGGGGACAGGGGTCTCGGGAAACACCATATATTTT | CSVGRGTGVSGNTIYF
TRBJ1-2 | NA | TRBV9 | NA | TGTGCCAGCAGCCCCCGGACAGCCCCGGCTGGCTACACCTTC | CASSPRTAPAGYTF
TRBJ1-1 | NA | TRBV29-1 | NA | TGCAGCGTTGAAGTGGGGTACATTAGGGGGAACACTGAAGCTTTCTTT | CSVEVGYIRGNTEAFF
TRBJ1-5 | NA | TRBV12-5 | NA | TGTGCTAGTGCCGAGGTGGACTATCAGCCCCAGCATTTT | CASAEVDYQPQHF
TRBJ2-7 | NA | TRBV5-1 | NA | TGCGCCAGCAGCCCGGCCGGACAGCGAGTCTACGAGCAGTACTTC | CASSPAGQRVYEQYF
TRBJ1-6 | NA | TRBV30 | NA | TGTGCCTGGAGTACCTCCGGCTATAATTCACCCCTCCACTTT | CAWSTSGYNSPLHF
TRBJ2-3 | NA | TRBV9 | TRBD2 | TGTGCCAGCAGCGTAGATCTGGGCGGGGGGATCACAGATACGCAGTATTTT | CASSVDLGGGITDTQYF
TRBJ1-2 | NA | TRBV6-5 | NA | TGTGCCAGCAGTTTTGGCCAGAACTATGGCTACACCTTC | CASSFGQNYGYTF
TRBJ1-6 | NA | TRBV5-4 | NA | TGTGCCAGCAGCTTGGGGCAGGGGTACAATTCACCCCTCCACTTT | CASSLGQGYNSPLHF
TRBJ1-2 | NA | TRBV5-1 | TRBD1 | TGCGCCAGCAGCAAGACAGGGGACTATGGCTACACCTTC | CASSKTGDYGYTF
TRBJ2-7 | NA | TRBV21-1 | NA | TGTGCCAGCATATCGGACAGGGGCGAGTACGAGCAGTACTTC | CASISDRGEYEQYF
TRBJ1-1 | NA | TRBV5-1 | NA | TGCGCCAGCAGCCTCCGGGGAGAGAACACTGAAGCTTTCTTT | CASSLRGENTEAFF
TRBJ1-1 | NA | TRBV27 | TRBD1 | TGTGCCAGCAGTTTAGGGTCGGACAGGGCGGGGTACACTGAAGCTTTCTTT | CASSLGSDRAGYTEAFF
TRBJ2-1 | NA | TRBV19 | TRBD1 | TGTGCCAGCATTGGGGGCCAGGGGGAGTACTACAATGAGCAGTTCTTC | CASIGGQGEYYNEQFF
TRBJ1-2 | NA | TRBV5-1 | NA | TGCGCCAGCAGCTTGGCCTCTAACTATGGCTACACCTTC | CASSLASNYGYTF
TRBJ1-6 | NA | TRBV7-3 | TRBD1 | TGTGCCAGCAGCCTGGGACAGGGGTTCGGTTCACCCCTCCACTTT | CASSLGQGFGSPLHF
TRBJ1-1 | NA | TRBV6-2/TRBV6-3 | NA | TGTGCCAGCAGCTCCCCCGGTCGGGACACTGAAGCTTTCTTT | CASSSPGRDTEAFF
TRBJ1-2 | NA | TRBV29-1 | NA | TGCAGCGTTGAAGATCGGTCGGGTGTAAATGGCTACACCTTC | CSVEDRSGVNGYTF